The T cell receptor (beta chain) described here comes from a study of shared clonotypes between healthy human individuals. The study, taken as a whole, reports: Clonotype sharing across a handful of donors was observed for around 4.8% of naive CD4 clonotypes.

Only in-frame clones appear in the TCRdb table, and some are missing; sequencing was by immunoSEQ multiplex PCR. Of about 2.2 million clones listed, 93% are singletons. CD45RO-negative, CCR7-selected cells formed the naive CD8 fraction, which excluded terminally differentiated effector memory CD45RA+ cells. Every donor was a Caucasian adult from Nashville, Tennessee. Concerning this clone: The antigen remains unidentified.

This CDR3 region has 12 residues. With 7 bases removed from V and 1 base from J, the gap between germline ends came to 7 bases. Per germline, CDR1 LNHDA and CDR2 SQIVND (reference sequence). V usage is TRBV19 and J usage is TRBJ1-1; D is undetermined. The receptor was isolated from a man between 18 and 35 years old in good health. Some clones in this sample may be carry-over from other donors' samples. The sample comprised naive CD8+ T cells from PBMCs. CDR3 sequence: CASIAENTEAFF. In DNA, the CDR3 is TGTGCCAGTATTGCAGAGAACACTGAAGCTTTCTTT.